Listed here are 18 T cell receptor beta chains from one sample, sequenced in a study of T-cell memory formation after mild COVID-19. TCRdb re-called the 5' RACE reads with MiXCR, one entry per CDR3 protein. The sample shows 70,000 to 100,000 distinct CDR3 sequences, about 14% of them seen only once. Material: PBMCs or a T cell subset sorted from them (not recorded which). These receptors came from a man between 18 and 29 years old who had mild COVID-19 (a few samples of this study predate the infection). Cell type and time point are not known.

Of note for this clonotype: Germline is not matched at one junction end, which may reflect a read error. The chain's CDR3 is CASSYNLFQGQAF. Here the CDR3 DNA reads TGTGCCAGCAGCTATAACCTATTCCAGGGCCAAGCCTTC. V and J are TRBV7-9 and TRBJ1-2; D possibly corresponds to TRBD1 (5 bases). There are 13 residues in the CDR3. The germline V gene encodes CDR1 SEHNR and CDR2 FQNEAQ (reference sequence).

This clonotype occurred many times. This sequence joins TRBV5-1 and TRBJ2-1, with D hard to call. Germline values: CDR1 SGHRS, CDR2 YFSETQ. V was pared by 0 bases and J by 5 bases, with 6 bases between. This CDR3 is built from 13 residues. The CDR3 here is CASSLDGDNEQFF. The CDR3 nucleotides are TGCGCCAGCAGCTTGGATGGGGACAATGAGCAGTTCTTC. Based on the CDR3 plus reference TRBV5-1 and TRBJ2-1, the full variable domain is KAGVTQTPRYLIKTRGQQVTLSCSPISGHRSVSWYQQTPGQGLQFLFEYFSETQRNKGNFPGRFSGRQFSNSRSEMNVSTLELGDSALYLCASSLDGDNEQFFGPGTRLTVL.

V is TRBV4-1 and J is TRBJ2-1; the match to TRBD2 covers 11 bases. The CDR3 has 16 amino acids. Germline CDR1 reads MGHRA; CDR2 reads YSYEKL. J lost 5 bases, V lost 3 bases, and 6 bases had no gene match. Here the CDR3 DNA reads TGCGCCAGCAGCCAGTGGGGACTAGCGGAGAACAATGAGCAGTTCTTC. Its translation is CASSQWGLAENNEQFF.

This CDR3 reads CSAGTLETQYF. In DNA, the CDR3 is TGCAGTGCAGGGACGTTGGAGACCCAGTACTTC. V gene TRBV20-1 combines with J gene TRBJ2-5, with D perhaps assigned TRBD1 or TRBD2 (5 bases each). V was pared by 6 bases and J by 5 bases, with 10 bases between. The length of the CDR3 is 11 residues. Per germline, CDR1 DFQATT and CDR2 SNEGSKA (reference sequence).

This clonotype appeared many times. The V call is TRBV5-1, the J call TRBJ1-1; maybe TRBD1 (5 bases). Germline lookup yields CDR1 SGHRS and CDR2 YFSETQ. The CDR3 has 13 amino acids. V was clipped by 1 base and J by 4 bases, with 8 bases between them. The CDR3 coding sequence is TGCGCCAGCAGCTTGAGTGGGGGCACTGAAGCTTTCTTT. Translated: CASSLSGGTEAFF.

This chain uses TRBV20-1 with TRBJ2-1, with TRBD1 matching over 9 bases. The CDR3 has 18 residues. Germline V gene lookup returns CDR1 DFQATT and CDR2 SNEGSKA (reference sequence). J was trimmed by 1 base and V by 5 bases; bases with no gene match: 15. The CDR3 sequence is CSAPRRDRVVSSYNEQFF. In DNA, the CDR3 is TGCAGTGCTCCGAGACGGGACAGGGTCGTTAGTTCCTACAATGAGCAGTTCTTC.

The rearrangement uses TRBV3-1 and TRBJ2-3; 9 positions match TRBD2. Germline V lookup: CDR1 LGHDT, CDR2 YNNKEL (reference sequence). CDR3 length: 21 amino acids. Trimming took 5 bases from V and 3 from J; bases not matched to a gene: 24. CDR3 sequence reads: CASSSQPGTSPPGTATDTQYF. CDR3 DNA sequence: TGTGCCAGCAGCTCACAACCGGGGACTAGCCCTCCGGGGACGGCAACAGATACGCAGTATTTT.

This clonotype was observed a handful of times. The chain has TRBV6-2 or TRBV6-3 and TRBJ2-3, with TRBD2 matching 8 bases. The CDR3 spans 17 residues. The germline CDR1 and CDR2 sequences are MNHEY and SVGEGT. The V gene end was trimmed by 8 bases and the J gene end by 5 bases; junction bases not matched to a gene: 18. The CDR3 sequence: CASDGDPGGGTQDTQYF. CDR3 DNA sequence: TGTGCCAGCGACGGCGATCCCGGGGGGGGGACACAAGATACGCAGTATTTT.

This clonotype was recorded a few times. This chain's CDR3 is CASSATSATYNEQFF. The DNA for the CDR3 is TGCGCCAGCAGCGCCACTAGCGCCACCTACAATGAGCAGTTCTTC. This chain joins TRBV5-1 and TRBJ2-1; 7 bases map to TRBD2. With V trimmed by 4 bases and J by 2 bases, 6 bases remained unmatched. CDR1 and CDR2 from the germline V gene are SGHRS and YFSETQ. CDR3 size: 15 residues. Together with reference TRBV5-1 and TRBJ2-1, the CDR3 gives the full variable domain: KAGVTQTPRYLIKTRGQQVTLSCSPISGHRSVSWYQQTPGQGLQFLFEYFSETQRNKGNFPGRFSGRQFSNSRSEMNVSTLELGDSALYLCASSATSATYNEQFFGPGTRLTVL.

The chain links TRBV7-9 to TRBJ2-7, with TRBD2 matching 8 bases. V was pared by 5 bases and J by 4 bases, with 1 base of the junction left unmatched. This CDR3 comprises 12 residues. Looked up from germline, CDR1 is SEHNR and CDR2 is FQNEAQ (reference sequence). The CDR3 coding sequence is TGTGCCAGCAGCCGCGGGGGGTACGAGCAGTACGTC. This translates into CASSRGGYEQYV.

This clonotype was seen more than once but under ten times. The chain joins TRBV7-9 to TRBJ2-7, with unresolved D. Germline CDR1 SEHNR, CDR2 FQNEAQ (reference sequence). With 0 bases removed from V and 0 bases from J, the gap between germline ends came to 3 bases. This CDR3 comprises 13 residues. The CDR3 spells CASSLALSYEQYF. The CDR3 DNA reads TGTGCCAGCAGCTTAGCCCTCTCCTACGAGCAGTACTTC.

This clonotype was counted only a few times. The CDR3 sequence is CASSLDPSFDEQFF. For the CDR3, the DNA is TGTGCCAGCAGCTTAGATCCTAGTTTCGATGAGCAGTTCTTC. The chain links TRBV7-8 to TRBJ2-1, with D uncertain. Looked up from germline, CDR1 is SGHVS and CDR2 is FQNEAQ. Trimming stripped 1 base from V and 8 bases from J, with 12 bases between. There are 14 residues in the CDR3. The variable domain in full, completed from reference TRBV7-8 and TRBJ2-1, reads GAGVSQSPRYKVAKRGQDVALRCDPISGHVSLFWYQQALGQGPEFLTYFQNEAQLDKSGLPSDRFFAERPEGSVSTLKIQRTQQEDSAVYLCASSLDPSFDEQFFGPGTRLTVL.

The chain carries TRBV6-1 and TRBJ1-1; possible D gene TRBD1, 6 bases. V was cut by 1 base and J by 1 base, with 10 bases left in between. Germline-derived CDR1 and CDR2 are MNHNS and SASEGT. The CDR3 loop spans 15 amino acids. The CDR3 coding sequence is TGTGCCAGCAGTGAAGGGTGGGACAAGAACACTGAAGCTTTCTTT. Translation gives CASSEGWDKNTEAFF.

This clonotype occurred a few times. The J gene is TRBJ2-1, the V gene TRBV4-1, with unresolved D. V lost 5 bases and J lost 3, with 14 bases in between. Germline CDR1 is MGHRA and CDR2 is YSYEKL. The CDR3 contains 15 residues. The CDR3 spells CASSIQSGGYNEQFF. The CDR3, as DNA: TGCGCCAGCAGCATACAATCCGGCGGCTACAATGAGCAGTTCTTC.

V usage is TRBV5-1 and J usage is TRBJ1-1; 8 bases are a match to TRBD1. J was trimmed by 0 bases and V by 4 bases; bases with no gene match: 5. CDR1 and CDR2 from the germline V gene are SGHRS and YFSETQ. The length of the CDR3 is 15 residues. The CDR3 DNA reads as TGCGCCAGCAGCCAGGACAGGGCTGTGAACACTGAAGCTTTCTTT. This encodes CASSQDRAVNTEAFF. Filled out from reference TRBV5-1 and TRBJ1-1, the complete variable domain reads KAGVTQTPRYLIKTRGQQVTLSCSPISGHRSVSWYQQTPGQGLQFLFEYFSETQRNKGNFPGRFSGRQFSNSRSEMNVSTLELGDSALYLCASSQDRAVNTEAFFGQGTRLTVV.

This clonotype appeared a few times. This CDR3 reads CASSQVFSPEAFF. CDR3 in DNA: TGCGCCAGCAGCCAAGTATTTTCCCCTGAAGCTTTCTTT. The rearrangement uses TRBV4-1 and TRBJ1-1, with D hard to call. The CDR3 spans 13 residues. V lost 1 base, J lost 6 bases, and 9 bases lay in between. Germline-derived CDR1 and CDR2 are MGHRA and YSYEKL.

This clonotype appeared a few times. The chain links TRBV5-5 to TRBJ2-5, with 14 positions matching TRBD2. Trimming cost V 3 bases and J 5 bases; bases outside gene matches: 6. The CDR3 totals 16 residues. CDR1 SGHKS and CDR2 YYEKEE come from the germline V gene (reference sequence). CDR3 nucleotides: TGTGCCAGCAGCTCGGGACTAGCGGGGGTGTGGGAGACCCAGTACTTC. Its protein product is CASSSGLAGVWETQYF.

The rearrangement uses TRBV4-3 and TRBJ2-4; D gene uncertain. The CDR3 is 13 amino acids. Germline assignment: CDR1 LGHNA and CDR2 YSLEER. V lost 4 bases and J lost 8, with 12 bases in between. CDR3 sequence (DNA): TGCGCCAGCAGCCCCCAGACGTGGGACATTCAGTACTTC. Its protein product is CASSPQTWDIQYF.